These T cell receptor beta chains were read from a single sample in a study of blood T cell repertoires in COVID-19. Produced via immunoSEQ multiplex PCR; TCRdb's table is partial and in-frame only. The sample includes 250,000 to 350,000 clones, roughly 90% of them seen just once. Sequences were obtained from PBMCs or T cells enriched from blood (not recorded which). These receptor sequences come from a man in his sixties who had recovered from COVID-19. Both conserved end residues are part of each CDR3. Each record gives: V gene, J gene, D gene, clone size, CDR3 DNA, CDR3 protein. A D gene is named only where the DNA matches it firmly. Size is stated for part of the rows, as once, few or many counts, or as a class when the clone is expanded.

TRBV3-1/TRBV3-2	TRBJ1-2	.	.	TGTGCCAGCAGCCAAGATTCGTTGGCGGTCCGTGGTGGCTACACCTTC	CASSQDSLAVRGGYTF
TRBV4-1	TRBJ2-3	.	.	TGCGCCAGCAGCCACACCGGTGACAGGAAAAGCACAGATACGCAGTATTTT	CASSHTGDRKSTDTQYF
TRBV5-4	TRBJ1-2	.	once	TGTGCCAGCAGCTTGTGGGGGGTACCAAGCCTGGGTCCGCAGAACTATGGCTACACCTTC	CASSLWGVPSLGPQNYGYTF
TRBV4-2	TRBJ1-1	.	.	TGTGCCAGCAGCCTAACCGCGGTAGGAAACACTGAAGCTTTCTTT	CASSLTAVGNTEAFF
TRBV18	TRBJ1-1	.	.	TGTGCCAGCTCACCAAGAGGGACACCTATGAACACTGAAGCTTTCTTT	CASSPRGTPMNTEAFF
TRBV7-3	TRBJ1-1	TRBD1	.	TGTGCCAGCAGCCGGGTCGACAGGGGTCGGAGGAACACTGAAGCTTTCTTT	CASSRVDRGRRNTEAFF
TRBV28	TRBJ2-1	TRBD1	.	TGTGCCAGCACCCTACTCGGGACAGGGAGTGGCGATGAGCAGTTCTTC	CASTLLGTGSGDEQFF
TRBV2	TRBJ1-5	TRBD1	.	TGTGCCAGCAGTATGCAGGGGGTGGGCAATCAGCCCCAGCATTTT	CASSMQGVGNQPQHF
TRBV12-3/TRBV12-4	TRBJ1-3	.	.	TGTGCCAGCAGGGGCCTCTCTGGAAACACCATATATTTT	CASRGLSGNTIYF
TRBV19	TRBJ1-5	TRBD1	.	TGTGCCAGCGGGGCACAGACAGGGGGCTATCAGCCCCAGCATTTT	CASGAQTGGYQPQHF
TRBV5-1	TRBJ2-7	TRBD2	.	TGCGCCAGCACCGTCGGGACTAGCGGCTACGAGCAGTACTTC	CASTVGTSGYEQYF
TRBV15	TRBJ2-1	TRBD2	.	TGTGCCACCAGCAGAGGGGGGAGGGAAGGGCTCACGGATGAGCAGTTCTTC	CATSRGGREGLTDEQFF
TRBV25-1	TRBJ2-7	.	.	TGTGCCAGCAGCGCGGCCTACGAGCAGTACTTC	CASSAAYEQYF
TRBV6-5	TRBJ1-2	TRBD1	few	TGTGCCAGCAGTTACATGCCGGGACAGGGGGATGGCTACACCTTC	CASSYMPGQGDGYTF
TRBV7-9	TRBJ1-1	.	once	TGTGCCAGCAGCCCTGGGCAGACTGAAGCTTTCTTT	CASSPGQTEAFF